The T cell receptor beta chain described here comes from a study of cytomegalovirus exposure and HLA in healthy donors. PCR involved 60 Vbeta and 13 Jbeta primers. TCRdb's copy holds only in-frame clones and misses some; the assay was immunoSEQ multiplex PCR. This sample yields 150,000 or so clones, of which approximately 73% are seen a single time; 1.5% to 2% belongs to the top ten. The CDR3 consists of 15 residues. Trimming left V 1 base short and J 2 bases short, with 9 bases between. The germline V gene has CDR1 SGHVS and CDR2 FQNEAQ. As to this clone: Its antigen remains unknown.

Regarding the study as a whole: Association with HLA alleles at 0.05 false discovery rate was found for 16,951 TCR beta sequences in a later analysis. Association of a missense DCLRE1C variant with TCR beta V- and J-gene trimming was reported in a later analysis. Confirmation was obtained in vitro that three CMV-associated chains are specific for CMV antigens.

Sequencing used PBMCs. V gene TRBV7-8 combines with J gene TRBJ1-5; D not resolved. The sequence came from a woman between 18 and 29 years old in good health and CMV-seronegative. CDR3 amino acids: CASSLERWRNQPQHF. The CDR3 DNA is TGTGCCAGCAGCTTAGAGAGGTGGCGCAATCAGCCCCAGCATTTT. Full variable domain (rest looked up from reference TRBV7-8 and TRBJ1-5): GAGVSQSPRYKVAKRGQDVALRCDPISGHVSLFWYQQALGQGPEFLTYFQNEAQLDKSGLPSDRFFAERPEGSVSTLKIQRTQQEDSAVYLCASSLERWRNQPQHFGDGTRLSIL.